Detailed here is one T cell receptor (beta chain). Its antigen remains unidentified. Unique molecular identifiers were built into the TCR beta cDNA libraries. One entry per CDR3 protein, called by TCRdb with MiXCR from the PCR reads. The sample lists hundreds of thousands of distinct CDR3 sequences; less than 40% were seen once. This sample stems from a study of post-analysis software for immune sequencing data. Whole-study context: Progressive-relapsing, secondary progressive and relapsing-remitting multiple sclerosis were among the disease courses included. Broader study findings: Compared with controls, patients had more of five TRBV segments, including TRBV5-6, TRBV5-1 and TRBV20-1. F-measure co-clustering was strong for batch-matched samples. The normalized Chao1 diversity of multiple sclerosis patients was significantly lower than that of controls.

The CDR3 length is 13 residues. Trimming removed 4 bases at V and 7 bases at J, with 14 bases between. The germline CDR1 and CDR2 sequences are SQVTM and ANQGSEA. This chain joins TRBV29-1 and TRBJ2-1; possibly TRBD1 for D (5 bases). Material: blood. This clonotype was sampled from a girl aged 10 to 17 with multiple sclerosis. CDR3 sequence reads: CSVVRAPYNEQFF. In DNA, the CDR3 is TGCAGCGTTGTCAGGGCTCCTTATAATGAGCAGTTCTTC.